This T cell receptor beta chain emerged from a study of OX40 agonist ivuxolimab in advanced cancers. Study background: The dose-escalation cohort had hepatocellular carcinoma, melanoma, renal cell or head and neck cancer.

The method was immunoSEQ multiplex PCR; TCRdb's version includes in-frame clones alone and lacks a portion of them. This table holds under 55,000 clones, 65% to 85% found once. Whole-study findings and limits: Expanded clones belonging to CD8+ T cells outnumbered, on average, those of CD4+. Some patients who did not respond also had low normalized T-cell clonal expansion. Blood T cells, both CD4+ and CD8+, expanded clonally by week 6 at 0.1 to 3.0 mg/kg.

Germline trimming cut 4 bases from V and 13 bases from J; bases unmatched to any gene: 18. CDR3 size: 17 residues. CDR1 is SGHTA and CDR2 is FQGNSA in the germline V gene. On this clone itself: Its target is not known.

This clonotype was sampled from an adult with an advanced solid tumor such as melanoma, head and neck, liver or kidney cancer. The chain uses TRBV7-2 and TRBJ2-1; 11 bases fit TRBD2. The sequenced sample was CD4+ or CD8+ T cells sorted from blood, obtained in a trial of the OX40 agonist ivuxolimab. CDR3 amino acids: CASSSQGAQLAGVTQFF. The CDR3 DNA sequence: TGTGCCAGCAGCTCCCAGGGGGCGCAACTAGCGGGAGTAACACAGTTCTTC.